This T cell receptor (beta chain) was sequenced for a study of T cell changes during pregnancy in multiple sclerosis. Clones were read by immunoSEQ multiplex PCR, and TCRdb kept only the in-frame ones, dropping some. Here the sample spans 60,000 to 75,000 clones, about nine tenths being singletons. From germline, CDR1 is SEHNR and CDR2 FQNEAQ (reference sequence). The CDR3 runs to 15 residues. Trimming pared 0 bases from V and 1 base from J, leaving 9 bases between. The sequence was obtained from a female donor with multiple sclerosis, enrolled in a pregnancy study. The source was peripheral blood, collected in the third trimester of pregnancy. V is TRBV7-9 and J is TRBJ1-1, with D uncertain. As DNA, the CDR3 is TGTGCCAGCAGCTTAGCTCTGGCAGGGAACACTGAAGCTTTCTTT. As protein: CASSLALAGNTEAFF.